Reported below is one T cell receptor beta chain. The sample comes from a study of control samples from healthy donors and cancer patients. Germline loops: CDR1 MNHEY, CDR2 SVGAGI. The CDR3 totals 14 residues. V was cut by 6 bases and J by 4 bases, with 14 bases left in between. Repertoires were generated with immunoSEQ multiplex PCR, while TCRdb's copy carries only in-frame clones and drops some. The sample has approximately 170,000 clones, 92% seen once. Sample: blood. The receptor's source is a woman between 25 and 40 years old in good health. The chain couples TRBV6-5 to TRBJ2-3; D gene uncertain. CDR3 loop: CASRMTEGADTQYF. In DNA, the CDR3 is TGTGCCAGCAGGATGACGGAAGGCGCAGATACGCAGTATTTT.